One TCR beta chain is described in this entry. Antigen specificity is unknown. Other nucleotide sequences from this sample produce the same CDR3. This entry comes from a study of Ad26.COV2.S vaccination and SARS-CoV-2 variants. The overall study: Doses of Ad26.COV2.S were injected into muscle once or twice, 56 days apart.

Sequencing was performed with immunoSEQ multiplex PCR; in TCRdb, only in-frame clones are kept and a portion is missing. The sample holds some 400,000 clones, 70% to 90% seen once. There are 12 residues in the CDR3. Trimming cost V 5 bases and J 5 bases, with 9 bases left between them. Germline V CDR1 and CDR2: MDHEN, SYDVKM. Treatment in this sample: around 19 received Ad26.COV2.S at low or high dose, single or two shots; 5 received placebo; per-sample allocation not given. Vaccine and placebo recipients were sampled on day 63 after the first injection. Findings and caveats of the study: Responses of T cells in total may have been underestimated by the TCR breadth and depth analyses. People who got the vaccine had more spike-specific TCR breadth than people who got placebo. Reported findings describe substantial breadth in spike-specific CD8+ and CD4+ T cell responses following vaccination.

The sample was peripheral blood, taken in a trial of Ad26.COV2.S vaccine versus placebo. This TCR derives from a person aged 18-65 years who received the Ad26.COV2.S COVID-19 vaccine or a placebo. The chain joins TRBV28 to TRBJ1-2, with unresolved D. The CDR3 nucleotides are TGTGCCAGCAGTACATCATTGTATGGCTACACCTTC. Encoded protein: CASSTSLYGYTF.